This T cell receptor beta chain was sequenced for a study of OX40 agonist ivuxolimab in advanced cancers. In the study overall: Subjects had a mean age of about 65 years, with a range of 23 to 79; approximately 83% were male.

Details on this clone: Its antigen is still unknown.

Trimming removed 2 bases at V and 7 bases at J, with 6 bases between. The CDR3 length is 12 residues. Germline loops: CDR1 SGHRS, CDR2 YFSETQ. Notes on the study in general: Among the lowest peripheral clonal expansion occurred in 0.1-3.0 mg/kg partial responders. Nonresponders included some who also had low normalized T-cell clonal expansion.

Libraries were prepared by immunoSEQ multiplex PCR; TCRdb keeps only in-frame clonotypes and omits some of them. The sample has 90,000 to 100,000 clones, 89% seen once. V gene TRBV5-1 combines with J gene TRBJ2-2, with no clear D. This receptor was taken from an adult with an advanced solid tumor such as melanoma, head and neck, liver or kidney cancer. The sample here was CD4+ or CD8+ T cells sorted from blood, taken in a trial of the OX40 agonist ivuxolimab. In DNA form, the CDR3 reads TGCGCCAGCAGCTTTCGAGTCGGGGAGCTGTTTTTT. It is translated as CASSFRVGELFF.